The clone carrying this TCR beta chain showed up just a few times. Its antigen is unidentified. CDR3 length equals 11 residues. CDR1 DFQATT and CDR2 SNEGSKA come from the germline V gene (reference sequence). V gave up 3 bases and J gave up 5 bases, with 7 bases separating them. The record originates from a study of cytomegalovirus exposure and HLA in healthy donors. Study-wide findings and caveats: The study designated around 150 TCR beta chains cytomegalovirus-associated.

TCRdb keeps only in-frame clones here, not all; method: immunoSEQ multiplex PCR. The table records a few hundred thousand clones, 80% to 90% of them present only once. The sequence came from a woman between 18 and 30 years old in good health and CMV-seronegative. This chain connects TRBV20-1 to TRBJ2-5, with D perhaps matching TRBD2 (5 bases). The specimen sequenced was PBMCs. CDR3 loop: CSASGDETQYF. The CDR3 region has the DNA TGCAGTGCTAGCGGGGATGAGACCCAGTACTTC.